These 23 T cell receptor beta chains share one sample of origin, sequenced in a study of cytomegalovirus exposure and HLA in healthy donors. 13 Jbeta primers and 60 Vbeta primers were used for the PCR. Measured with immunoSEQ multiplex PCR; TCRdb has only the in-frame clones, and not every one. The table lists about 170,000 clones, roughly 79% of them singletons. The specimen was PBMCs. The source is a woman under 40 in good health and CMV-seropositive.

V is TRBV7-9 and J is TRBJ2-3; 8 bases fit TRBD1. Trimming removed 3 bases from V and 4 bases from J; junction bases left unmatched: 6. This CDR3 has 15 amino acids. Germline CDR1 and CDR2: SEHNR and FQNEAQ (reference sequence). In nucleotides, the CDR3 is TGTGCCAGCAGCTTTGGCCAGGGGGCCTCAGATACGCAGTATTTT. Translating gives CASSFGQGASDTQYF.

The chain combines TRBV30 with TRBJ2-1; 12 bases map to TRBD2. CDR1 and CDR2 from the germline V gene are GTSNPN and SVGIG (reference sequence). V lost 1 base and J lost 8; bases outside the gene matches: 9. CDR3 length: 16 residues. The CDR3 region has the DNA TGTGCCTGGAGTGGGGAGGCTAGCGGGAGGGCCGATGAGCAGTTCTTC. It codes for CAWSGEASGRADEQFF.

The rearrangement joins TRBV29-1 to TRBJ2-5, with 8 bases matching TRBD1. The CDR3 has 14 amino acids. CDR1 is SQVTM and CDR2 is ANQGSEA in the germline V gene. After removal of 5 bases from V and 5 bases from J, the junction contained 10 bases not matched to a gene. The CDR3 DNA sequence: TGCAGCGTTCAAGCCGGACAGGGCATGGAGACCCAGTACTTC. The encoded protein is CSVQAGQGMETQYF. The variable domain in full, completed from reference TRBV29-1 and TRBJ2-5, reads SAVISQKPSRDICQRGTSLTIQCQVDSQVTMMFWYRQQPGQSLTLIATANQGSEATYESGFVIDKFPISRPNLTFSTLTVSNMSPEDSSIYLCSVQAGQGMETQYFGPGTRLLVL.

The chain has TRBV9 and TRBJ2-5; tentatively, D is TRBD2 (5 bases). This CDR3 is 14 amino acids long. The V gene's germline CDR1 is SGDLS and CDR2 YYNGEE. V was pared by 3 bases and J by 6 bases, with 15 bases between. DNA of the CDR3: TGTGCCAGCAGCGACCCGCGTGGAGGCAAGACCCAGTACTTC. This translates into CASSDPRGGKTQYF. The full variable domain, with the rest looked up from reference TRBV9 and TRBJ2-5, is DSGVTQTPKHLITATGQRVTLRCSPRSGDLSVYWYQQSLDQGLQFLIQYYNGEERAKGNILERFSAQQFPDLHSELNLSSLELGDSALYFCASSDPRGGKTQYFGPGTRLLVL.

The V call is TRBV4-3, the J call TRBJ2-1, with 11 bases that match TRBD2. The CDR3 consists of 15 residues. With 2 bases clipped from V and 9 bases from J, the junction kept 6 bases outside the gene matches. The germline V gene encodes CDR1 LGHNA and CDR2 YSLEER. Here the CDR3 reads CASSQRVLAGGEQFF. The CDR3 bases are TGCGCCAGCAGCCAAAGGGTTCTAGCGGGAGGTGAGCAGTTCTTC.

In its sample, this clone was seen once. The CDR3 loop reads CASSLPRGGSRENEQFF. For the CDR3, the DNA is TGTGCCAGCAGCTTGCCGCGGGGCGGGAGCCGAGAGAATGAGCAGTTCTTC. J is TRBJ2-1 and V is TRBV5-4; 7 nucleotides line up with TRBD2. CDR1 and CDR2 from the germline V gene are SGHNT and YYREEE (reference sequence). The CDR3 is made up of 17 amino acids. V gave up 1 base and J gave up 7 bases; unmatched junction bases: 14.

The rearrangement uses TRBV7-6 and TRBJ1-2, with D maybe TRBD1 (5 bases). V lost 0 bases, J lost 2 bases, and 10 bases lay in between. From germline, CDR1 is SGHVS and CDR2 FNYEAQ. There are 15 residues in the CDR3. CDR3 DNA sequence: TGTGCCAGCAGCTTAGCTGTTGGGGGGAACTATGGCTACACCTTC. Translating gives CASSLAVGGNYGYTF.

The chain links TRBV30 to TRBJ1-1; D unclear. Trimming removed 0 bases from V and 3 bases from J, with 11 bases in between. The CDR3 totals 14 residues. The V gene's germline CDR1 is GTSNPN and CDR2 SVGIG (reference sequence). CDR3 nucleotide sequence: TGTGCCTGGAGTGTAGGGAGGTCGGACACTGAAGCTTTCTTT. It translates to CAWSVGRSDTEAFF.

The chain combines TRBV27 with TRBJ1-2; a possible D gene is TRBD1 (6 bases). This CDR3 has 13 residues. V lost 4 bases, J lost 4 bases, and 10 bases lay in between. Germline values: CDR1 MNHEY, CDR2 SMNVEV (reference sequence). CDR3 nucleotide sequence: TGTGCCAGCAGTTCAGACAGGATCTATGGCTACACCTTC. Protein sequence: CASSSDRIYGYTF.

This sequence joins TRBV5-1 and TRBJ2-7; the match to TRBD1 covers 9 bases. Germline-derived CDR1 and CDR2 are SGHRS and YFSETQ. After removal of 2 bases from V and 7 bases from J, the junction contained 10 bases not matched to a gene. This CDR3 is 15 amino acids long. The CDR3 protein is CASSFPSGQGREQYF. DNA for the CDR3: TGCGCCAGCAGCTTCCCCTCGGGACAGGGTAGGGAGCAGTACTTC.

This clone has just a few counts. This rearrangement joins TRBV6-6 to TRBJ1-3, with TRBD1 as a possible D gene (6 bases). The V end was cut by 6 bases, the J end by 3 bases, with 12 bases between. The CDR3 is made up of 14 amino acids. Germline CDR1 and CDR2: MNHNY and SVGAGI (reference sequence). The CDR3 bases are TGTGCCAGCAGGACAGGCATCGGTGGAAACACCATATATTTT. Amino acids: CASRTGIGGNTIYF.

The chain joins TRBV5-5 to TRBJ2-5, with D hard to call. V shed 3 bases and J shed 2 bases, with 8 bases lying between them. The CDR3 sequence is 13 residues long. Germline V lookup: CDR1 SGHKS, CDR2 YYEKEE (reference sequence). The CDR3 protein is CASSYNGQETQYF. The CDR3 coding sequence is TGTGCCAGCAGCTATAACGGGCAAGAGACCCAGTACTTC.

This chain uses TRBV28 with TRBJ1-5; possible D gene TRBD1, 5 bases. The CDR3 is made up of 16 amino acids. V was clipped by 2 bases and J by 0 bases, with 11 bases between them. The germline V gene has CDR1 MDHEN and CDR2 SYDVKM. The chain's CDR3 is CASSLPGIHSNQPQHF. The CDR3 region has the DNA TGTGCCAGCAGTTTACCAGGGATCCATAGCAATCAGCCCCAGCATTTT.

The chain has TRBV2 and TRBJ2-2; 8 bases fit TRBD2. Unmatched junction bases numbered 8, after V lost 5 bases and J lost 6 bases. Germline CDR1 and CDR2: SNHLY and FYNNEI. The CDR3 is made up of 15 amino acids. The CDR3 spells CASSSPASGSGELFF. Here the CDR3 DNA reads TGTGCCAGCAGTTCCCCCGCTAGCGGGTCCGGGGAGCTGTTTTTT.

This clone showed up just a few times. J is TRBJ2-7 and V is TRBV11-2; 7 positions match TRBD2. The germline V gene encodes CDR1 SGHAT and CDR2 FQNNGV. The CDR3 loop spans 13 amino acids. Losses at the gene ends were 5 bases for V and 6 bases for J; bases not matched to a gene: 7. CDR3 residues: CASSRSTGGEQYF. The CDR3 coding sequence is TGTGCCAGCAGCCGTTCTACGGGGGGCGAGCAGTACTTC.

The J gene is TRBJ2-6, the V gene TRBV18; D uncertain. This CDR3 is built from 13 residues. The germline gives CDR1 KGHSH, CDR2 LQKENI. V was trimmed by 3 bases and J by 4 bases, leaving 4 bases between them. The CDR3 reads CASSPQGANVLTF. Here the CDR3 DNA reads TGTGCCAGCTCACCCCAGGGGGCCAACGTCCTGACTTTC.

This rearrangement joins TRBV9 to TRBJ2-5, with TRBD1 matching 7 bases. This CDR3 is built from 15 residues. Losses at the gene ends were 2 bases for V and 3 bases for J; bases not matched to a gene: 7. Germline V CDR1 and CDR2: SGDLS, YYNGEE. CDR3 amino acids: CASSVDRVGEETQYF. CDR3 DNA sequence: TGTGCCAGCAGCGTCGACAGGGTAGGGGAAGAGACCCAGTACTTC.

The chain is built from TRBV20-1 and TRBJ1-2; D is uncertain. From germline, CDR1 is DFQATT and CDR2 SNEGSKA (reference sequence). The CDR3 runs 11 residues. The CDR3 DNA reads TGCACTACGACGGAGAACTATGGCTACACCTTC. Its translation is CTTTENYGYTF.

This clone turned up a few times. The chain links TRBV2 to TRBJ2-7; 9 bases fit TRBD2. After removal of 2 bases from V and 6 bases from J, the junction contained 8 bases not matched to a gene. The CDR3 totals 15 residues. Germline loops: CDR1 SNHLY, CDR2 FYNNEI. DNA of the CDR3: TGTGCCAGCAGTGAATACGGGACTAGCTCAGGCGAGCAGTACTTC. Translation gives CASSEYGTSSGEQYF.

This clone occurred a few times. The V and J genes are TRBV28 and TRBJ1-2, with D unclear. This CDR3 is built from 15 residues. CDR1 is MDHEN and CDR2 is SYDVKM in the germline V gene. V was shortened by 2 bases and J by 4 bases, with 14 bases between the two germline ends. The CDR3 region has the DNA TGTGCCAGCAGTTTAAGTGCGGCAGCTATCTATGGCTACACCTTC. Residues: CASSLSAAAIYGYTF.

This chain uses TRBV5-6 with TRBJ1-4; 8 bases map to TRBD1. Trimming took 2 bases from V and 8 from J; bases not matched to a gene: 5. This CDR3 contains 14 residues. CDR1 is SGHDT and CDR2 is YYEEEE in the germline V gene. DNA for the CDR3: TGTGCCAGCAGCTTACGGGACAGGTCCGAAAAACTGTTTTTT. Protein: CASSLRDRSEKLFF.

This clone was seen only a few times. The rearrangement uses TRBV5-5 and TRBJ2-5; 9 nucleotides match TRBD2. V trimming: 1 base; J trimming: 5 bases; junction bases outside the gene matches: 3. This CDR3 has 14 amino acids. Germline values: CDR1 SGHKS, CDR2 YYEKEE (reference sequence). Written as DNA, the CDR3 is TGTGCCAGCAGCTTGACTAGCGGGTGGGAGACCCAGTACTTC. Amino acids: CASSLTSGWETQYF. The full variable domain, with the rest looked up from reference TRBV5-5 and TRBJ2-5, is DAGVTQSPTHLIKTRGQQVTLRCSPISGHKSVSWYQQVLGQGPQFIFQYYEKEERGRGNFPDRFSARQFPNYSSELNVNALLLGDSALYLCASSLTSGWETQYFGPGTRLLVL.

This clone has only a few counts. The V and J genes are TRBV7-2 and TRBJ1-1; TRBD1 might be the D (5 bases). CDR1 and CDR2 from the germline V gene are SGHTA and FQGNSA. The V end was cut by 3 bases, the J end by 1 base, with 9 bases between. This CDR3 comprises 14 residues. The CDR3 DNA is TGTGCCAGCAGCTTCACAGGACCGAACACTGAAGCTTTCTTT. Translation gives CASSFTGPNTEAFF.